This T cell receptor (beta chain) was sequenced in a study of T-cell memory formation after mild COVID-19. Study-wide results and limits: CD4/CD8 balance held among clones contracting day 15 to 85, and later expanders leaned CD4+. Cross-reactive memory seemingly joined, as some responding clones were found in pre-infection memory.

From the 5' RACE reads, TCRdb called clonotypes with MiXCR, one entry per CDR3 protein. The data show fewer than 300,000 distinct CDR3 sequences, 16% seen once. This clonotype was seen only a few times. Its target is not known. V lost 6 bases and J 8 bases, leaving 10 bases between the germline ends. The CDR3 runs 10 residues. Germline V gene data show CDR1 as DFQATT and CDR2 as SNEGSKA (reference sequence). Sequenced sample: PBMCs or a T cell subset sorted from them (not recorded which). The TCR was taken from a man aged 18 to 29 who had mild COVID-19 (a few samples of this study predate the infection). Cell type and time point are not known. The chain employs TRBV20-1 and TRBJ1-2; D remains ambiguous. The CDR3 region is CSAGKEGYTF. CDR3 in DNA: TGCAGTGCAGGGAAGGAGGGCTACACCTTC.